This TCR beta chain was recovered during a study of blood T cell repertoires in COVID-19. As for the study in general: Sources were T cells, B-cell-depleted T cells, or PBMCs; the material itself was cDNA or gDNA.

Sequencing used immunoSEQ multiplex PCR; TCRdb keeps in-frame clones, though not all of them. Of about 150,000 clones detected, approximately 85% appear once; the ten largest clones hold 8.3%. Germline V gene data show CDR1 as SGHRS and CDR2 as YFSETQ. This CDR3 has 18 amino acids. After removal of 0 bases from V and 0 bases from J, the junction contained 8 bases not matched to a gene. The sequence derives from an older woman with COVID-19, enrolled during active disease. V usage is TRBV5-1 and J usage is TRBJ2-3; 9 bases line up with TRBD2. Sequenced input: peripheral blood. The CDR3 here is CASSLAGGRASSTDTQYF. The CDR3 DNA reads as TGCGCCAGCAGCTTGGCCGGCGGGAGGGCCAGTAGCACAGATACGCAGTATTTT.